This TCR beta chain was profiled in a study of blood T cell repertoires in COVID-19. The CDR3 runs 15 residues. V lost 0 bases and J lost 4; bases outside the gene matches: 3. Germline V CDR1 and CDR2: SGHKS, YYEKEE (reference sequence). How the authors handled the data: From reference gene primer amplification, estimates of nucleated cell counts were derived. Profiling relied on immunoSEQ multiplex PCR, and the TCRdb table lists in-frame clones only, not all of them. V and J calls and clone size are given by that table; D and trimming were obtained from the DNA. This table holds around 260,000 clones, 65% to 85% found once.

The chain joins TRBV5-5 to TRBJ1-5; 8 bases are shared with TRBD1. This TCR was sampled from a person aged 70 to 79 with COVID-19, enrolled during active disease. What was sequenced was peripheral blood. The CDR3 sequence: CASSLVRTGNQPQHF. The CDR3 DNA reads TGTGCCAGCAGCTTGGTCAGGACAGGGAATCAGCCCCAGCATTTT.